This TCR beta chain came from a study of human T cells and chemical hapten exposure. Study as a whole: Patch tests put 0.01% DPC on the upper back, and the results were checked at 6 days. Slight volume differences across pooled libraries mainly accounted for varying per-sample TCR yields.

A word on this clonotype: Antigen: not known.

Study-wide points: The number of TCRs above 1 in 1000 frequency did not change after DPC sensitization.

Sample time point: pre-sensitization, week 0. Indicated treatment: therapeutic diphenylcyclopropenone sensitization with weekly scalp DPC. Prior to each patch test being applied, blood was drawn. MiXCR, run by TCRdb on the RACE reads, gives a single entry per CDR3 protein. Of about 120,000 distinct CDR3 sequences listed, approximately 13% were seen once; the top ten hold roughly 2.8%. The clonotype originates from a woman under 30 with alopecia areata. Some clones in this sample may be carry-over from other donors' samples. The input for sequencing was whole blood, taken in connection with sensitization to the hapten diphenylcyclopropenone (DPC).

The chain's CDR3 is CASKLYQGARETQYF. The DNA for the CDR3 is TGTGCCAGCAAGCTATACCAGGGGGCCCGAGAGACCCAGTACTTC. The rearrangement joins TRBV6-2 or TRBV6-3 to TRBJ2-5, with 8 bases that match TRBD1. The CDR3 is made up of 15 amino acids. The J segment lost 4 bases and the V segment lost 7 bases, leaving 11 bases of the junction unmatched. Germline CDR1 MNHEY, CDR2 SVGEGT.